One and the same sample provided the 4 T cell receptor beta chains below, sequenced in a study of blood T cell repertoires in COVID-19 (dated by TCRdb to 2019 to 2021). The library was prepared using the immunoSEQ multiplex PCR assay. What TCRdb holds here is the immuneACCESS table cut down to in-frame rearrangements. Part of the clones is not present; checked against another copy, under half of the missing clones reflect an unresolved V gene, and the others are unexplained. The sample data list about 89,000 clones, and over 70% of these were observed just once. The top ten clones comprise approximately 12% of the sample. The material sequenced was peripheral blood. These receptors were taken from a woman over 75 with acute or convalescent COVID-19.

The chain is built from TRBV15 and TRBJ2-2, with D perhaps matching TRBD1 (5 bases). Germline V CDR1 and CDR2: LNHNV, YYDKDF (reference sequence). This CDR3 spans 15 amino acids. V lost 3 bases and J lost 2, with 10 bases in between. The CDR3 reads CATSSDSRNTGELFF. CDR3 coding DNA: TGTGCCACCAGCAGCGACAGTAGAAACACCGGGGAGCTGTTTTTT.

The chain couples TRBV12-3 or TRBV12-4 to TRBJ1-2, with D unclear. Trimming took off 8 bases at V and 2 bases at J, with 9 bases between the two ends. This CDR3 comprises 12 residues. CDR3 DNA sequence: TGTGCCAGCCTTGAGGGCAACTATGGCTACACCTTC. Its translation: CASLEGNYGYTF.

The V and J genes are TRBV30 and TRBJ2-2; tentatively, D is TRBD2 (6 bases). Trimming took off 7 bases at V and 4 bases at J, with 16 bases between the two ends. Germline V lookup: CDR1 GTSNPN, CDR2 SVGIG (reference sequence). The CDR3 contains 14 residues. The CDR3 DNA is TGTGCCTCGACTCCGGTGGGGGGCACCGGGGAGCTGTTTTTT. Translating it yields CASTPVGGTGELFF.

In this sample, this clone turned up once. This chain joins TRBV18 and TRBJ1-1; weak D call: TRBD1 (5 bases). In germline, CDR1 is KGHSH, CDR2 LQKENI. The CDR3 is 15 amino acids. The V end was cut by 6 bases, the J end by 1 base, with 15 bases between. DNA for the CDR3: TGTGCCAGCTCTCCCCAACAGGCCCAGAACACTGAAGCTTTCTTT. Residues: CASSPQQAQNTEAFF.